Sequencing of this T cell receptor beta chain was carried out in a study of cytomegalovirus exposure and HLA in healthy donors. Overall study results and limits: It was 150 to 200 TCR beta chains that were listed as cytomegalovirus-associated.

The CDR3 sequence is 15 residues long. In germline, CDR1 is SGHNT, CDR2 YYREEE (reference sequence). With 0 bases clipped from V and 0 bases from J, the junction kept 1 base outside the gene matches. The repertoire was sequenced with immunoSEQ multiplex PCR; TCRdb's copy has only in-frame clones and lacks some. The sample records approximately 140,000 clones, 70% to 90% being singletons. Of note for this clone: Its antigen remains unknown.

Sample: PBMCs. J is TRBJ2-3 and V is TRBV5-4; TRBD2 aligns across 7 bases. The source of this sequence is a man between 18 and 35 years old in good health and CMV-seronegative. The CDR3, as DNA: TGTGCCAGCAGCTTGGGAGCGGGAAGCACAGATACGCAGTATTTT. Translating gives CASSLGAGSTDTQYF.